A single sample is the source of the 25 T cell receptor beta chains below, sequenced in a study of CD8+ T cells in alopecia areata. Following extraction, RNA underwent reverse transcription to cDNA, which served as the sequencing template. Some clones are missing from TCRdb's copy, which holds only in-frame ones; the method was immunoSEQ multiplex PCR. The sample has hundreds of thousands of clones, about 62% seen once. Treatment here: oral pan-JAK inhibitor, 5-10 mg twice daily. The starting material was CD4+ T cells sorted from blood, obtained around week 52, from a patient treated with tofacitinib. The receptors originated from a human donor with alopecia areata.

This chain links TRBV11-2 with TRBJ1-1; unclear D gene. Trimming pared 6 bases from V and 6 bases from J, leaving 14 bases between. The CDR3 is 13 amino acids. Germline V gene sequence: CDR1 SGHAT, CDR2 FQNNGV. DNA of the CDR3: TGTGCCAGCAGGGCCTCAGGAGTGCCTGAAGCTTTCTTT. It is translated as CASRASGVPEAFF.

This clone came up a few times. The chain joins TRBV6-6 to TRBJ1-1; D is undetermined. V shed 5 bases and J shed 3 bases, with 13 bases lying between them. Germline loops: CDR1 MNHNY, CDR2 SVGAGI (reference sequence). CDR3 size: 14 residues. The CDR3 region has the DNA TGTGCCAGCAGTCCCCCAACAGACTACACTGAAGCTTTCTTT. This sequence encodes CASSPPTDYTEAFF.

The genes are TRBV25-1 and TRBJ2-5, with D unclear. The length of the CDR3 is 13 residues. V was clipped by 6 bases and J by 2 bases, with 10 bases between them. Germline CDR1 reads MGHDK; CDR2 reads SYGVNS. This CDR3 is CASRQSAQETQYF. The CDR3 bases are TGTGCCAGCAGACAGTCGGCTCAAGAGACCCAGTACTTC.

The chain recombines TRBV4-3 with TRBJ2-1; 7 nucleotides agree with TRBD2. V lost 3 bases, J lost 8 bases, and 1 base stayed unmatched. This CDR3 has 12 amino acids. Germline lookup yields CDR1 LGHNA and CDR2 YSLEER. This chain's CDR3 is CASSQGGYEQFF. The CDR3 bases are TGCGCCAGCAGCCAGGGAGGGTATGAGCAGTTCTTC.

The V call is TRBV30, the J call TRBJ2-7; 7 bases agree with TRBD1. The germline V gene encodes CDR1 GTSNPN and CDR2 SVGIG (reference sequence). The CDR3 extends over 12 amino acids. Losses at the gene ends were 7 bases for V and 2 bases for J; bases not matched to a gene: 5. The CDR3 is CAYRQGTYEQYF. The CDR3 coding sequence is TGTGCCTACAGACAGGGAACCTACGAGCAGTACTTC. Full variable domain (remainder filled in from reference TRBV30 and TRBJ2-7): SQTIHQWPATLVQPVGSPLSLECTVEGTSNPNLYWYRQAAGRGLQLLFYSVGIGQISSEVPQNLSASRPQDRQFILSSKKLLLSDSGFYLCAYRQGTYEQYFGPGTRLTVT.

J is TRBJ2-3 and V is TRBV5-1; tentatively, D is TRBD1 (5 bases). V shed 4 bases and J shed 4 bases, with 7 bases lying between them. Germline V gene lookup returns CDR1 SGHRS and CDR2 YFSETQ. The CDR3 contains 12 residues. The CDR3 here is CASSPGSDTQYF. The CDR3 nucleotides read TGCGCCAGCAGCCCAGGGTCAGATACGCAGTATTTT. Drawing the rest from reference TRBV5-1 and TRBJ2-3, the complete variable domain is KAGVTQTPRYLIKTRGQQVTLSCSPISGHRSVSWYQQTPGQGLQFLFEYFSETQRNKGNFPGRFSGRQFSNSRSEMNVSTLELGDSALYLCASSPGSDTQYFGPGTRLTVL.

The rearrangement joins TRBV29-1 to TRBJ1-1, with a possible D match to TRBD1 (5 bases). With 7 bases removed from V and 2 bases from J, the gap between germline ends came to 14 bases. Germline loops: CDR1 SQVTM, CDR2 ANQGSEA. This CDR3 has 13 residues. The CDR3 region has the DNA TGCAGCGCTGTCCGGGACTTCAACACTGAAGCTTTCTTT. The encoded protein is CSAVRDFNTEAFF.

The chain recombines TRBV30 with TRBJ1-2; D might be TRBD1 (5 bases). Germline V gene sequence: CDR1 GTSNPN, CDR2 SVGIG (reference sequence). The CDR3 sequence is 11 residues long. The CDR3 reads CASGRRYGYTF. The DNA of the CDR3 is TGTGCGTCGGGGCGCCGCTATGGCTACACCTTC.

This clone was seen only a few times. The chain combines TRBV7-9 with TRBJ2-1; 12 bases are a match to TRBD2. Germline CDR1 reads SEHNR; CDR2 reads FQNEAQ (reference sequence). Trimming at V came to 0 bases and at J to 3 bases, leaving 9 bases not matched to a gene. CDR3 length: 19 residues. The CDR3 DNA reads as TGTGCCAGCAGCTTAGCCGTACTAGCGGGGGGCCCCAACTACAATGAGCAGTTCTTC. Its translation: CASSLAVLAGGPNYNEQFF.

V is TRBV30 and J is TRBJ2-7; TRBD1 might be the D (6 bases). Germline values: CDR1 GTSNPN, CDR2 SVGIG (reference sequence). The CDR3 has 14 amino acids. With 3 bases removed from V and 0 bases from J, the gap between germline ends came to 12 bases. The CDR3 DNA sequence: TGTGCCTGGAGAGCGGCAGGGGTCTCCTACGAGCAGTACTTC. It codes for CAWRAAGVSYEQYF.

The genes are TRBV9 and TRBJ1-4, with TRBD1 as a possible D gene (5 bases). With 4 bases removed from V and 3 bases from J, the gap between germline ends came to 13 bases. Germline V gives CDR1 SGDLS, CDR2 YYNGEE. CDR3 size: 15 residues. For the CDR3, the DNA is TGTGCCAGCAGCCCTGCAGGGATAGCTAATGAAAAACTGTTTTTT. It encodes CASSPAGIANEKLFF.

As DNA, the CDR3 is TGTGCCAGCAGCCCTCTGTGGGATTCACCCCTCCACTTT. It yields the protein CASSPLWDSPLHF. V is TRBV7-9 and J is TRBJ1-6; unclear D gene. Germline V lookup: CDR1 SEHNR, CDR2 FQNEAQ (reference sequence). V was clipped by 5 bases and J by 8 bases, with 10 bases between them. This CDR3 has 13 amino acids.

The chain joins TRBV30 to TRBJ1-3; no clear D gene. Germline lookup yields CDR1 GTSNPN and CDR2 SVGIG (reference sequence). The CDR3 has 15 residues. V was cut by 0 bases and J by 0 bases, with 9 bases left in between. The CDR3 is CAWSVRVYSGNTIYF. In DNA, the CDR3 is TGTGCCTGGAGTGTACGGGTTTACTCTGGAAACACCATATATTTT.

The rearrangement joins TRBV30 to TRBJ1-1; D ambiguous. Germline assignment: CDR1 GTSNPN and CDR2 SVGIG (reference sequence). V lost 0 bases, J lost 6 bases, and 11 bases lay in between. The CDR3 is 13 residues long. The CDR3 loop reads CAWSVLSSAEAFF. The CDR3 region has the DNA TGTGCCTGGAGTGTACTTTCGTCGGCTGAAGCTTTCTTT.

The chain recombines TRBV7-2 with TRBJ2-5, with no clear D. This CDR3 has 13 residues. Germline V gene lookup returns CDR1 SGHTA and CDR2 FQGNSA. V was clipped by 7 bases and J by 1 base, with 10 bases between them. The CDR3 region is CASTAWAQETQYF. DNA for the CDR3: TGTGCCAGCACGGCCTGGGCCCAAGAGACCCAGTACTTC. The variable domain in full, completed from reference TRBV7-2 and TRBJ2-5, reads GAGVSQSPSNKVTEKGKDVELRCDPISGHTALYWYRQSLGQGLEFLIYFQGNSAPDKSGLPSDRFSAERTGGSVSTLTIQRTQQEDSAVYLCASTAWAQETQYFGPGTRLLVL.

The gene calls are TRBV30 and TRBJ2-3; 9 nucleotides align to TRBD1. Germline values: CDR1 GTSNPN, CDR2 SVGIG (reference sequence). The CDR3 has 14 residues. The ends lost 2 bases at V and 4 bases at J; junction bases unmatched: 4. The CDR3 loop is CAWSRRQGADTQYF. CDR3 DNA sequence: TGTGCCTGGAGTCGACGACAGGGGGCAGATACGCAGTATTTT.

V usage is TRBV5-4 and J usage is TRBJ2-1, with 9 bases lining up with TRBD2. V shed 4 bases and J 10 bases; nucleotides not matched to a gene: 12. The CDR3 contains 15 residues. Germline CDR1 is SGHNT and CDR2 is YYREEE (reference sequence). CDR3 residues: CASSNLAGPSKEQFF. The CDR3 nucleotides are TGTGCCAGCAGCAACCTAGCGGGGCCCAGTAAGGAGCAGTTCTTC.

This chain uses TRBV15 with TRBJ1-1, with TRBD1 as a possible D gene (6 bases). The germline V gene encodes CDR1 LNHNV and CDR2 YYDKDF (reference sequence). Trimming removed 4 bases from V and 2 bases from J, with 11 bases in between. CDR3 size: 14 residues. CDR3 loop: CATSTGTSNTEAFF. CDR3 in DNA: TGTGCCACCAGCACTGGGACATCCAACACTGAAGCTTTCTTT.

This CDR3 is CASSLGLAYEQYF. In DNA form, the CDR3 reads TGTGCCAGCAGTTTAGGACTAGCGTACGAGCAGTACTTC. The genes are TRBV27 and TRBJ2-7, with TRBD2 matching 9 bases. Germline lookup yields CDR1 MNHEY and CDR2 SMNVEV (reference sequence). This CDR3 comprises 13 residues. Trimming at V came to 2 bases and at J to 4 bases, leaving 0 bases not matched to a gene.

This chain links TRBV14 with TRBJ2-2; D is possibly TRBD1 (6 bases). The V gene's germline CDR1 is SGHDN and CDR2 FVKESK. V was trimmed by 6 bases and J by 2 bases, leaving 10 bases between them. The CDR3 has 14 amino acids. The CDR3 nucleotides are TGTGCCAGCAGTACACAGGGAAACACCGGGGAGCTGTTTTTT. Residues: CASSTQGNTGELFF.

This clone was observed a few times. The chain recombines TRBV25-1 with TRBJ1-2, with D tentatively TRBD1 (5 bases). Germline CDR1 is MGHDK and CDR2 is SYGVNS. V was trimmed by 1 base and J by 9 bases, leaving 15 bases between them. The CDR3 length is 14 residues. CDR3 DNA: TGTGCCAGCAGTGAATGGGGATCCACGGGGCGCTACACCTTC. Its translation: CASSEWGSTGRYTF.

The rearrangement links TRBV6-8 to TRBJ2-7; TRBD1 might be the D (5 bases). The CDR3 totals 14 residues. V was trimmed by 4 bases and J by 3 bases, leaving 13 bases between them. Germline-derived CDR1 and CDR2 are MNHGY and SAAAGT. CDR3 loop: CASSFGPRDYEQYF. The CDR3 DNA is TGTGCCAGCAGTTTCGGACCCAGGGACTACGAGCAGTACTTC.

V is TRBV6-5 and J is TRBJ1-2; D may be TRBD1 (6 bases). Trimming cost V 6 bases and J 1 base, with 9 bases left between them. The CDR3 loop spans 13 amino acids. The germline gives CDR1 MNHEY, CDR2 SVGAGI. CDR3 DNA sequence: TGTGCCAGCAGGGCACAGGGTAACTATGGCTACACCTTC. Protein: CASRAQGNYGYTF.

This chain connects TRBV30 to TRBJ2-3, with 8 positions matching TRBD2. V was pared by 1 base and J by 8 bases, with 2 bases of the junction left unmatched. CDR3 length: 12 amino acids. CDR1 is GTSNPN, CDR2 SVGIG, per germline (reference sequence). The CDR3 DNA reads TGTGCCTGGAGTGCTCTAGCGGGTACGCAGTATTTT. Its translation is CAWSALAGTQYF.

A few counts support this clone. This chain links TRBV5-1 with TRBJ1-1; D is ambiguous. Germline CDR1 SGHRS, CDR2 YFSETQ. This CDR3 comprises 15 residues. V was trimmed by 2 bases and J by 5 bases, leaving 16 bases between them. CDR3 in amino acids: CASSLGPQDGTEAFF. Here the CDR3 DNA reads TGCGCCAGCAGCTTAGGGCCCCAGGATGGGACTGAAGCTTTCTTT. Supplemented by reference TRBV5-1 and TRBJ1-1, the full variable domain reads KAGVTQTPRYLIKTRGQQVTLSCSPISGHRSVSWYQQTPGQGLQFLFEYFSETQRNKGNFPGRFSGRQFSNSRSEMNVSTLELGDSALYLCASSLGPQDGTEAFFGQGTRLTVV.